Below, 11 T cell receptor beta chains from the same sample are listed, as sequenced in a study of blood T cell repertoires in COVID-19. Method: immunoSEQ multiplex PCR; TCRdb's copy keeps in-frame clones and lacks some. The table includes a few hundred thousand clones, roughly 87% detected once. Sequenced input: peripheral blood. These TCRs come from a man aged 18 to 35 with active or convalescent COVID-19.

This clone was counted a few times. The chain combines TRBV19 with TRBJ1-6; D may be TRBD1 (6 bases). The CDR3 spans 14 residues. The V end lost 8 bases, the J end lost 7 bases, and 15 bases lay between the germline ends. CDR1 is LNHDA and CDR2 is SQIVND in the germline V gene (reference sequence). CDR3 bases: TGTGCCAGTTCCTCCGGGACAAGAAATTCACCCCTCCACTTT. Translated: CASSSGTRNSPLHF.

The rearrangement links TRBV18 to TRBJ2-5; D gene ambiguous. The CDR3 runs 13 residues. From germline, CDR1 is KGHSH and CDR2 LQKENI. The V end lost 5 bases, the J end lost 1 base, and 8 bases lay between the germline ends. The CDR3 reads CASSEALQETQYF. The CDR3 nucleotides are TGTGCCAGCTCAGAGGCCCTCCAAGAGACCCAGTACTTC. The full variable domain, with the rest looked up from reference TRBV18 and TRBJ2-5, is NAGVMQNPRHLVRRRGQEARLRCSPMKGHSHVYWYRQLPEEGLKFMVYLQKENIIDESGMPKERFSAEFPKEGPSILRIQQVVRGDSAAYFCASSEALQETQYFGPGTRLLVL.

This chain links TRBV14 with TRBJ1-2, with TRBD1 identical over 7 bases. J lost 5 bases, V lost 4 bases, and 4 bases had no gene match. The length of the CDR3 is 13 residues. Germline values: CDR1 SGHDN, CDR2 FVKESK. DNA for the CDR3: TGTGCCAGCAGCCTACAGGGGTGGTATGGCTACACCTTC. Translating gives CASSLQGWYGYTF.

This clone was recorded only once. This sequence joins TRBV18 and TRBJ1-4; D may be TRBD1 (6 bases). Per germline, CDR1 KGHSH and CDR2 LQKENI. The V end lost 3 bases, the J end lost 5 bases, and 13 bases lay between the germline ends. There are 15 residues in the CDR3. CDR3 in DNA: TGTGCCAGCTCACCTGGACAGACTACCAATGAAAAACTGTTTTTT. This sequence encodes CASSPGQTTNEKLFF. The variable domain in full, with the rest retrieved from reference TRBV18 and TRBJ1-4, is NAGVMQNPRHLVRRRGQEARLRCSPMKGHSHVYWYRQLPEEGLKFMVYLQKENIIDESGMPKERFSAEFPKEGPSILRIQQVVRGDSAAYFCASSPGQTTNEKLFFGSGTQLSVL.

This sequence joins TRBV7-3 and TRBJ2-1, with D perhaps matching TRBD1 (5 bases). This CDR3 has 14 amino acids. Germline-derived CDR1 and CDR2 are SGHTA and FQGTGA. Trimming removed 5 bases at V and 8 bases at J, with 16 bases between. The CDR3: CASSLQTGSDEQFF. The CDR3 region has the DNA TGTGCCAGCAGCCTTCAAACAGGATCAGATGAGCAGTTCTTC.

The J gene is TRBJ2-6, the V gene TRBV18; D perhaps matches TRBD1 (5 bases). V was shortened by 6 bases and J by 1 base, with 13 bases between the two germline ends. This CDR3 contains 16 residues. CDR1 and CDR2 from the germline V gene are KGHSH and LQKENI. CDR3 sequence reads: CASSPKGWSGANVLTF. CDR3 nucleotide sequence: TGTGCCAGCTCGCCCAAGGGGTGGTCTGGGGCCAACGTCCTGACTTTC.

CDR3 residues: CASSRDSQETQYF. The CDR3 coding sequence is TGTGCCAGCAGTCGGGACAGCCAAGAGACCCAGTACTTC. This sequence joins TRBV28 and TRBJ2-5; 7 bases agree with TRBD1. CDR1 and CDR2 from the germline V gene are MDHEN and SYDVKM. With V trimmed by 5 bases and J by 1 base, 1 base remained unmatched. This CDR3 has 13 amino acids.

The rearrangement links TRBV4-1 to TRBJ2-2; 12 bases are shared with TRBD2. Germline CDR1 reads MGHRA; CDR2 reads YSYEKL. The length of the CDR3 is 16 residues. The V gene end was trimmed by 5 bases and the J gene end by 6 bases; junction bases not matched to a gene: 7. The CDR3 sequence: CASSSWTSGAAGELFF. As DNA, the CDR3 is TGCGCCAGCAGCAGCTGGACTAGCGGGGCAGCCGGGGAGCTGTTTTTT.

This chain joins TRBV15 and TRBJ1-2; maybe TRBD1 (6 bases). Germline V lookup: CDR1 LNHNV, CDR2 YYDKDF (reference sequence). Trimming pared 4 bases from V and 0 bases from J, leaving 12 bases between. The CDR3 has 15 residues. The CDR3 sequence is CATSKGQTANYGYTF. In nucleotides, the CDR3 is TGTGCCACCAGCAAAGGACAGACAGCTAACTATGGCTACACCTTC.

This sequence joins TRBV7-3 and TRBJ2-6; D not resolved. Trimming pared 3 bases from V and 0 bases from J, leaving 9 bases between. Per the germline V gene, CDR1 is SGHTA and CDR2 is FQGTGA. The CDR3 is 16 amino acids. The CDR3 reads CASSFSTVSGANVLTF. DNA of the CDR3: TGTGCCAGCAGCTTCAGCACAGTCTCTGGGGCCAACGTCCTGACTTTC.

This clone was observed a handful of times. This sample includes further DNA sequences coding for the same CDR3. The CDR3: CASSQDSYTEAFF. Written as DNA, the CDR3 is TGTGCCAGCTCACAGGACAGTTACACTGAAGCTTTCTTT. The J gene is TRBJ1-1, the V gene TRBV18; perhaps TRBD1 as D (6 bases). Germline V gene lookup returns CDR1 KGHSH and CDR2 LQKENI. The V gene lost 4 bases and the J gene lost 3 bases, with 9 bases spanning the gap. The CDR3 has 13 residues.